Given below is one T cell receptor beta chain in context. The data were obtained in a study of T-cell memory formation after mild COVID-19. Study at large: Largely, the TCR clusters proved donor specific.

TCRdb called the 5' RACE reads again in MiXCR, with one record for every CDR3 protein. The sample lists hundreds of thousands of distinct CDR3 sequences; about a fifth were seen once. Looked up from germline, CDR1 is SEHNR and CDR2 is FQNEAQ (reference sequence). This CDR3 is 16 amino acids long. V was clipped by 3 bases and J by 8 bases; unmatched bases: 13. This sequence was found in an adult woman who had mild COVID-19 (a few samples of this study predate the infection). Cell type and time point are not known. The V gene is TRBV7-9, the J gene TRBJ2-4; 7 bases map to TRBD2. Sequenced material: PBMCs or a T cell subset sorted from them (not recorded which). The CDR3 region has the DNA TGTGCCAGCAGCTTCCAGCTTGCGGGAGTATCCCACATTCAGTACTTC. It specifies CASSFQLAGVSHIQYF.